This paragraph covers one TCR beta chain sequence. Its antigen is still unknown. The sample belongs to a study of monozygotic twins with inflammatory bowel disease. General study points: Those with IBD had lower TCRbeta diversity (inverse Simpson) than their healthy co-twins did.

CDR3 length: 18 amino acids. CDR1 and CDR2 (germline): MNHEY, SVGAGI. TCRdb re-called the 5' RACE reads; every CDR3 protein appears as one record, without DNA. The sample has 440,000 or so distinct CDR3 sequences. This chain uses TRBV6-5 with TRBJ2-1; no DNA is available, so the TRBD2 call from TCRdb remains unchecked. Sequenced material: blood. This clonotype was sampled from a human donor with ulcerative colitis or Crohn's disease, or a healthy co-twin of an affected twin (not recorded which). CDR3 residues: CASSYSSSSGGARNEQFF.